This T cell receptor beta chain was retrieved from a study of OX40 agonist ivuxolimab in advanced cancers. Study overall: Age averaged around 60 years (range about 20 to 80), and more than 80% were male.

Germline V CDR1 and CDR2: MGHRA, YSYEKL. The CDR3 contains 13 residues. The J segment lost 2 bases and the V segment lost 8 bases, leaving 3 bases of the junction unmatched. Sequencing used immunoSEQ multiplex PCR; TCRdb keeps in-frame clones, though not all of them. Among under 85,000 clones listed, over 90% were seen once. Regarding the study as a whole: Compared with CD4+, CD8+ T cells on average had more expanded clones. Certain nonresponders likewise exhibited a low normalized T-cell clonal expansion.

Comment on this clone: What it binds is not known.

Here the sequenced sample was CD4+ or CD8+ T cells sorted from blood, taken in a trial of the OX40 agonist ivuxolimab. The TCR comes from an adult with an advanced solid tumor such as melanoma, head and neck, liver or kidney cancer. The J gene is TRBJ2-3, the V gene TRBV4-1, with 8 bases that match TRBD2. The CDR3 region has the DNA TGCGCCAGCCGGGGGGGCCACACAGATACGCAGTATTTT. Translating gives CASRGGHTDTQYF.